The 6 T cell receptor beta chains reported below all come from one sample, sequenced in a study of OX40 agonist ivuxolimab in advanced cancers. This table comes from immunoSEQ multiplex PCR, and its TCRdb copy is limited to in-frame clones, with some not included. Of 70,000 or so clones in the sample, roughly nine tenths are singletons; the top ten hold about 8%. This specimen was CD4+ or CD8+ T cells sorted from blood, taken in a trial of the OX40 agonist ivuxolimab. Receptors originate from an adult with an advanced solid tumor such as melanoma, head and neck, liver or kidney cancer.

This clone was seen once. The chain couples TRBV5-1 to TRBJ1-4; 9 bases agree with TRBD1. In germline, CDR1 is SGHRS, CDR2 YFSETQ. The CDR3 runs to 15 residues. With 0 bases clipped from V and 5 bases from J, the junction kept 2 bases outside the gene matches. As DNA, the CDR3 is TGCGCCAGCAGCTTGGCGGGGACAGGGAATGAAAAACTGTTTTTT. This translates into CASSLAGTGNEKLFF.

On this clone: Within the sample, other DNA sequences also encode this same CDR3. The chain has TRBV7-3 and TRBJ2-1, with 10 bases identical to TRBD2. The germline V gene has CDR1 SGHTA and CDR2 FQGTGA. The CDR3 is 16 amino acids. J lost 5 bases, V lost 7 bases, and 11 bases had no gene match. The CDR3 sequence: CASKRLAGEGDNEQFF. CDR3 nucleotides: TGTGCCAGCAAAAGGCTAGCGGGAGAAGGGGACAATGAGCAGTTCTTC.

This chain links TRBV12-5 with TRBJ1-1; tentative D call: TRBD1 (5 bases). The germline V gene has CDR1 LGHNT and CDR2 FRNRAP. The CDR3 is 13 residues long. V was trimmed by 3 bases and J by 6 bases, leaving 11 bases between them. In DNA, the CDR3 is TGTGCTAGTGGTTTTGGAGGGGCGGCTGAAGCTTTCTTT. Amino acid sequence: CASGFGGAAEAFF. Filled out from reference TRBV12-5 and TRBJ1-1, the complete variable domain reads DARVTQTPRHKVTEMGQEVTMRCQPILGHNTVFWYRQTMMQGLELLAYFRNRAPLDDSGMPKDRFSAEMPDATLATLKIQPSEPRDSAVYFCASGFGGAAEAFFGQGTRLTVV.

J is TRBJ2-1 and V is TRBV5-1; 10 bases are a match to TRBD2. CDR3 size: 17 residues. In germline, CDR1 is SGHRS, CDR2 YFSETQ. V shed 0 bases and J 7 bases; nucleotides not matched to a gene: 10. The CDR3 here is CASSLALASGSYNEQFF. In DNA form, the CDR3 reads TGCGCCAGCAGCTTGGCTCTGGCTAGCGGGAGCTATAATGAGCAGTTCTTC.

This chain connects TRBV19 to TRBJ1-1; possible D gene TRBD1, 5 bases. CDR3 length equals 14 residues. CDR1 is LNHDA and CDR2 is SQIVND in the germline V gene (reference sequence). V was cut by 6 bases and J by 3 bases, with 14 bases left in between. CDR3 residues: CASRNRGTDTEAFF. In nucleotides, the CDR3 is TGTGCCAGTAGAAATCGGGGGACCGACACTGAAGCTTTCTTT.

The genes are TRBV6-5 and TRBJ1-3; 7 nucleotides align to TRBD1. Losses at the gene ends were 2 bases for V and 4 bases for J; bases not matched to a gene: 5. The length of the CDR3 is 15 residues. CDR1 MNHEY and CDR2 SVGAGI come from the germline V gene. The CDR3, as DNA: TGTGCCAGCAGTTACAAGACAGGGTCAGGAAACACCATATATTTT. Residues: CASSYKTGSGNTIYF.